A single sample is the source of the 9 T cell receptor beta chains below, sequenced in a study of T cell clonality in common variable immunodeficiency. The repertoire was sequenced with immunoSEQ multiplex PCR; TCRdb's copy has only in-frame clones and lacks some. This sample carries some 32,000 clones, none of them present only once. Sequencing was carried out using peripheral blood mononuclear cells. Source of these receptors: a person aged 18 to 70 in good health.

Concerning this clone: The read is 3 residues too short to cover the CDR3 end, so that end is filled in from the germline J gene. V usage is TRBV11-3 and J usage is TRBJ2-2; a weak D match, TRBD2 (5 bases). The ends were cut back, 6 bases at V and 0 bases at J, with 8 bases in the middle. Germline CDR1 and CDR2: SGHNT and YENEEA. CDR3 length: 14 amino acids. Here the CDR3 reads CASSGLANTGELFF. The part of the CDR3 DNA that was read is TGTGCCAGCAGTGGACTGGCGAACACCGGGGAG.

The table lists this clone with many counts. The DNA read from the CDR3 is TGTGCCAGCAGCTTGGCCTGGCAGCGCGCAGAGACC. This translates into CASSLAWQRAET. The CDR3 reads in full as CASSLAWQRAETQYF. V and J are TRBV5-4 and TRBJ2-5; no clear D gene. Coverage ceases 3 residues before the CDR3 finishes, and the germline J gene fills in the end. Germline V gives CDR1 SGHNT, CDR2 YYREEE (reference sequence). The CDR3 has 15 amino acids. Trimming stripped 0 bases from V and 4 bases from J, with 13 bases between. The whole variable domain, remainder taken from reference TRBV5-4 and TRBJ2-5, is ETGVTQSPTHLIKTRGQQVTLRCSSQSGHNTVSWYQQALGQGPQFIFQYYREEENGRGNFPPRFSGLQFPNYSSELNVNALELDDSALYLCASSLAWQRAETQYFGPGTRLLVL.

This clone was counted ten times or more. The read gets to within 3 residues of the CDR3 end, and the germline J gene fills in the rest. The V gene is TRBV20-1, the J gene TRBJ2-2; TRBD1 is a possible D gene (6 bases). Germline CDR1 reads DFQATT; CDR2 reads SNEGSKA (reference sequence). The V end lost 4 bases, the J end lost 4 bases, and 10 bases lay between the germline ends. There are 13 residues in the CDR3. The CDR3 reads CSAKGQVTGELFF. CDR3 bases read: TGCAGTGCTAAGGGACAAGTCACCGGGGAG.

This clone was seen at least ten times. The sequence runs out 3 residues before the end of the CDR3; the remainder is reconstructed from the germline J gene. This sequence joins TRBV20-1 and TRBJ1-1, with a possible D match to TRBD1 (6 bases). Germline V gives CDR1 DFQATT, CDR2 SNEGSKA (reference sequence). Trimming removed 0 bases from V and 2 bases from J, with 10 bases in between. This CDR3 comprises 14 residues. CDR3 in amino acids: CSARELDSNTEAFF. CDR3 bases read: TGCAGTGCTAGAGAATTGGACAGCAACACTGAA.

Many counts were recorded for this clone. Coverage ceases 3 residues before the CDR3 finishes, and the germline J gene fills in the end. V is TRBV5-1 and J is TRBJ2-3; D unclear. Germline CDR1 is SGHRS and CDR2 is YFSETQ. V lost 1 base to trimming and J lost 0 bases, with 6 bases between them. The CDR3 length is 14 residues. CDR3 amino acids: CASSLTESTDTQYF. The sequenced CDR3 bases are TGCGCCAGCAGCTTGACAGAGAGCACAGATACG.

In its sample, this clone was seen a few times. Read coverage stops 3 residues before the CDR3 terminus; the germline J gene supplies the remainder. The rearrangement links TRBV7-9 to TRBJ2-1; 11 bases map to TRBD2. The CDR3 runs 15 residues. Germline loops: CDR1 SEHNR, CDR2 FQNEAQ (reference sequence). The V gene end was trimmed by 5 bases and the J gene end by 9 bases; junction bases not matched to a gene: 9. The CDR3 bases that were read are TGTGCCAGCAGCCCCACGGGACTAGCGGTCGGTGAG. Amino acid sequence: CASSPTGLAVGE. The whole CDR3 protein is CASSPTGLAVGEQFF.

This clone was counted at least ten times. CDR3 loop: CSASDRSGGGDTQYF. The sequenced CDR3 bases are TGCAGTGCTAGTGATAGATCCGGGGGGGGAGATACG. The chain couples TRBV20-1 to TRBJ2-3, with 8 bases aligning to TRBD2. Sequencing ends 3 residues short of the CDR3 end; the germline J gene provides the rest. This CDR3 contains 15 residues. The junction had 10 bases not matched to a gene; V was cut back by 3 bases and J by 5 bases. Germline V CDR1 and CDR2: DFQATT, SNEGSKA (reference sequence).

This clone was observed a few times. At one end, the junction sequence differs from germline, possibly due to a read error. The CDR3 end lies 3 residues beyond the end of the read and is filled in from the germline J gene. The chain links TRBV7-8 to TRBJ1-3; no clear D gene. Germline V gives CDR1 SGHVS, CDR2 FQNEAQ. The CDR3 loop spans 17 amino acids. The covered CDR3 bases are TGTGCCAGCAGCTTAATGTCCCGGGCGGCGGGAGGAAACACA. This codes for CASSLMSRAAGGNT. The entire CDR3 sequence reads CASSLMSRAAGGNTIYF. The entire variable domain, with the rest obtained from reference TRBV7-8 and TRBJ1-3, is as follows: GAGVSQSPRYKVAKRGQDVALRCDPISGHVSLFWYQQALGQGPEFLTYFQNEAQLDKSGLPSDRFFAERPEGSVSTLKIQRTQQEDSAVYLCASSLMSRAAGGNTIYFGEGSWLTVV.

This clone occurred many times. The read terminates 3 residues ahead of where the CDR3 ends, so the germline J gene completes it. The V call is TRBV6-7, the J call TRBJ1-5; 10 positions agree with TRBD1. TRBV6-7 qualifies as an ORF whose function is uncertain. The CDR3 runs to 15 residues. Germline trimming cut 6 bases from V and 2 bases from J; bases unmatched to any gene: 4. CDR3 DNA (partial): TGTGCCAGCAGGCGGGACAGGGGCGGCAATCAGCCC. This sequence encodes CASRRDRGGNQP. The entire CDR3 protein is CASRRDRGGNQPQHF.